One and the same sample provided the 20 T cell receptor beta chains below, sequenced in a study of cytotoxic CD8 clonotypes in ibrutinib-treated CLL. Some clones are missing from TCRdb's copy, which holds only in-frame ones; the method was immunoSEQ multiplex PCR. Here the sample spans over 45,000 clones, around 60% being singletons. The source material was PBMCs, sampled after 24 months of ibrutinib treatment. These receptors all come from a human donor with chronic lymphocytic leukemia.

The V call is TRBV9, the J call TRBJ2-2; D gene ambiguous. Per the germline V gene, CDR1 is SGDLS and CDR2 is YYNGEE. The CDR3 loop spans 15 amino acids. V was pared by 0 bases and J by 1 base, with 7 bases between. CDR3 residues: CASSVGARNTGELFF. The CDR3 bases are TGTGCCAGCAGCGTAGGAGCGAGGAACACCGGGGAGCTGTTTTTT.

This clone was observed a handful of times. The chain has TRBV6-1 and TRBJ1-5; 7 nucleotides match TRBD1. Germline CDR1 and CDR2: MNHNS and SASEGT. The trim removed 5 bases at V and 4 bases at J, leaving 5 bases unmatched. The CDR3 consists of 14 residues. CDR3 amino acids: CASSSTGTNQPQHF. The CDR3 nucleotides read TGTGCCAGCAGTTCGACAGGGACAAATCAGCCCCAGCATTTT.

The table lists this clone with many counts. V and J are TRBV5-1 and TRBJ2-7; D is unclear. The CDR3 consists of 15 residues. The V end lost 4 bases, the J end lost 0 bases, and 14 bases lay between the germline ends. Germline CDR1 is SGHRS and CDR2 is YFSETQ. Written as DNA, the CDR3 is TGCGCCAGCAGCCCTAGTCCCGGGCCCTCCTACGAGCAGTACGTC. As protein: CASSPSPGPSYEQYV.

The chain recombines TRBV18 with TRBJ2-3, with TRBD2 as a possible D gene (6 bases). Trimming took 4 bases from V and 7 from J, leaving 18 bases between them. This CDR3 spans 15 amino acids. Germline assignment: CDR1 KGHSH and CDR2 LQKENI. The CDR3 nucleotides read TGTGCCAGCTCACAGGAGGGCGGGGATACCAATACGCAGTATTTT. Translation: CASSQEGGDTNTQYF.

A remark on this clone: At one of its ends the junction is not consistent with the germline gene, which may arise from a read error. The chain links TRBV5-1 to TRBJ1-4, with TRBD1 identical over 8 bases. This CDR3 has 16 residues. The V gene's germline CDR1 is SGHRS and CDR2 YFSETQ. DNA for the CDR3: TGCGCCAGCAGTTTAACCCGGACAGGGACTACTGAAAAACTGTTTTTT. This gives the protein CASSLTRTGTTEKLFF.

The sample holds many counts of this clone. This chain connects TRBV7-9 to TRBJ1-5, with a tentative D call TRBD1 (5 bases). The CDR3 covers 14 residues. Trimming took 3 bases from V and 8 from J, leaving 14 bases between them. The germline gives CDR1 SEHNR, CDR2 FQNEAQ (reference sequence). The CDR3 here is CASSFNRFFEPQHF. CDR3 DNA: TGTGCCAGCAGCTTTAACAGGTTTTTTGAGCCCCAGCATTTT.

This clone appeared once. The genes are TRBV18 and TRBJ2-7; TRBD1 matches at 9 bases. The CDR3 has 15 amino acids. After removal of 4 bases from V and 5 bases from J, the junction contained 9 bases not matched to a gene. Germline CDR1 is KGHSH and CDR2 is LQKENI. This chain's CDR3 is CASSLTGTGNHEQYF. CDR3 coding DNA: TGTGCCAGCTCACTGACCGGGACAGGGAACCACGAGCAGTACTTC.

This chain links TRBV5-6 with TRBJ2-7, with D perhaps TRBD1 (7 bases). The V end lost 4 bases, the J end lost 3 bases, and 26 bases lay between the germline ends. The CDR3 contains 18 residues. CDR1 SGHDT and CDR2 YYEEEE come from the germline V gene. DNA for the CDR3: TGTGCCAGCAGCCCCCGGACAGGTTTTATCGCGGGACACTACGAGCAGTACGTC. Amino acids: CASSPRTGFIAGHYEQYV.

The chain is built from TRBV6-6 and TRBJ1-4; no firm D call. The germline CDR1 and CDR2 sequences are MNHNY and SVGAGI (reference sequence). Trimming cost V 7 bases and J 7 bases, with 13 bases left between them. The CDR3 has 13 amino acids. CDR3 bases: TGTGCCAGCACCTCTAGGCTCGGTGAAAAACTGTTTTTT. Its translation is CASTSRLGEKLFF.

V usage is TRBV6-1 and J usage is TRBJ2-2, with unresolved D. Trimming stripped 4 bases from V and 5 bases from J, with 14 bases between. This CDR3 contains 15 residues. Germline V gene lookup returns CDR1 MNHNS and CDR2 SASEGT. CDR3 region: CASSVIGSVTGELFF. The CDR3 region has the DNA TGTGCCAGCAGTGTGATCGGCAGTGTTACCGGGGAGCTGTTTTTT.

This clone appeared a few times. V and J are TRBV10-3 and TRBJ1-1; D is unresolved. V was trimmed by 6 bases and J by 3 bases, leaving 11 bases between them. This CDR3 spans 13 amino acids. Germline CDR1 reads ENHRY; CDR2 reads SYGVKD. The CDR3 protein is CAIRGLGDTEAFF. The CDR3 DNA reads as TGTGCCATCAGGGGTCTAGGAGACACTGAAGCTTTCTTT.

The J gene is TRBJ1-5, the V gene TRBV30; possibly TRBD1 for D (5 bases). V lost 0 bases and J 0 bases, leaving 12 bases between the germline ends. This CDR3 comprises 16 residues. Germline lookup yields CDR1 GTSNPN and CDR2 SVGIG (reference sequence). In DNA, the CDR3 is TGTGCCTGGAGTGTACGGAGGGGAAGTAGCAATCAGCCCCAGCATTTT. Its protein product is CAWSVRRGSSNQPQHF.

The chain couples TRBV6-5 to TRBJ2-1; 7 nucleotides match TRBD1. Germline CDR1 and CDR2: MNHEY and SVGAGI. The V gene end was trimmed by 8 bases and the J gene end by 6 bases; junction bases not matched to a gene: 13. This CDR3 has 15 amino acids. This chain's CDR3 is CASRRTGASFNEQFF. The CDR3 DNA follows: TGTGCCAGCCGTCGTACAGGGGCTAGCTTCAATGAGCAGTTCTTC.

The chain couples TRBV6-1 to TRBJ2-5, with D perhaps matching TRBD1 (5 bases). V lost 0 bases, J lost 1 base, and 12 bases lay in between. CDR3 size: 16 residues. Per the germline V gene, CDR1 is MNHNS and CDR2 is SASEGT. For the CDR3, the DNA is TGTGCCAGCAGTGAAGCATCAGGGTGGTCCCAAGAGACCCAGTACTTC. It yields the protein CASSEASGWSQETQYF.

The J gene is TRBJ2-7, the V gene TRBV7-8; the match to TRBD1 covers 7 bases. V was clipped by 1 base and J by 3 bases; unmatched bases: 3. This CDR3 has 14 residues. Germline V gives CDR1 SGHVS, CDR2 FQNEAQ. Here the CDR3 reads CASSLDPGGYEQYV. The CDR3 DNA reads TGTGCCAGCAGCTTAGATCCAGGGGGCTACGAGCAGTACGTC.

This chain uses TRBV10-2 with TRBJ1-1; D unclear. Germline CDR1 reads WSHSY; CDR2 reads SAAADI. V was pared by 6 bases and J by 3 bases, with 14 bases between. This CDR3 is built from 14 residues. The CDR3 sequence is CASSDFFRDTEAFF. The CDR3 DNA is TGCGCCAGCAGCGACTTCTTTCGGGACACTGAAGCTTTCTTT.

V gene TRBV5-1 combines with J gene TRBJ2-6; TRBD1 agrees at 9 bases. Trimming cost V 0 bases and J 0 bases; bases outside gene matches: 1. Germline CDR1 SGHRS, CDR2 YFSETQ. The CDR3 loop spans 17 amino acids. CDR3 residues: CASSLETGGSGANVLTF. The CDR3 nucleotides read TGCGCCAGCAGCTTGGAGACAGGGGGCTCTGGGGCCAACGTCCTGACTTTC.

The genes are TRBV28 and TRBJ1-4, with TRBD1 matching 8 bases. V lost 7 bases and J lost 7; bases outside the gene matches: 5. Germline values: CDR1 MDHEN, CDR2 SYDVKM. CDR3 length equals 13 residues. The CDR3 loop reads CASTGGESEKLFF. DNA of the CDR3: TGTGCCAGCACAGGGGGCGAGAGTGAAAAACTGTTTTTT.

A few counts support this clone. The genes are TRBV6-1 and TRBJ2-5, with unresolved D. This CDR3 has 11 amino acids. Germline V gene data show CDR1 as MNHNS and CDR2 as SASEGT. V was pared by 3 bases and J by 4 bases, with 3 bases between. CDR3 in amino acids: CASSESETQYF. The CDR3 coding sequence is TGTGCCAGCAGTGAGTCAGAGACCCAGTACTTC.

The chain links TRBV28 to TRBJ2-2; D is unresolved. CDR1 and CDR2 from the germline V gene are MDHEN and SYDVKM. CDR3 length: 13 residues. V lost 3 bases, J lost 7 bases, and 9 bases lay in between. The CDR3 region has the DNA TGTGCCAGCAGTTTGTCCTGGGACGGGGAGCTGTTTTTT. Translated: CASSLSWDGELFF.